Shown below are 16 T cell receptor beta chains from a single sample sequenced in a study of T cells in tuberculosis. Libraries were prepared by immunoSEQ multiplex PCR; TCRdb keeps only in-frame clonotypes and omits some of them. The sample lists nearly 60,000 clones, approximately 86% occurring once. Thawed, overnight-rested PBMC were stained with GMM-loaded CD1B tetramer, viability dye and anti-CD3, then sorted. The CD1B tetramers carried C32 glucose monomycolate purified from Rhodococcus equi. Sequencing was carried out using CD1b-GMM tetramer-negative cells sorted from PBMCs. These receptors originate from an adult woman with latent tuberculosis.

The chain has TRBV6-1 and TRBJ2-7, with 9 nucleotides matching TRBD1. This CDR3 comprises 15 residues. After removal of 2 bases from V and 4 bases from J, the junction contained 6 bases not matched to a gene. CDR1 and CDR2 from the germline V gene are MNHNS and SASEGT. CDR3 region: CASSEWDRASYEQYF. The CDR3 coding sequence is TGTGCCAGCAGTGAATGGGACAGGGCCTCATACGAGCAGTACTTC.

The chain uses TRBV4-3 and TRBJ2-3, with a possible D match to TRBD2 (5 bases). The CDR3 has 14 residues. Germline lookup yields CDR1 LGHNA and CDR2 YSLEER. Trimming removed 2 bases from V and 4 bases from J, with 10 bases in between. The DNA for the CDR3 is TGCGCCAGCAGCCAATCCGGAGGAGCAGATACGCAGTATTTT. The encoded protein is CASSQSGGADTQYF.

V and J are TRBV7-2 and TRBJ2-7; D is undetermined. This CDR3 is 11 amino acids long. The germline gives CDR1 SGHTA, CDR2 FQGNSA. Between the trimmed V and J ends, which lost 3 bases and 5 bases, there was a span of 5 bases. The CDR3 reads CASSFEHEQYF. The CDR3 DNA is TGTGCCAGCAGCTTCGAGCACGAGCAGTACTTC.

The chain has TRBV5-1 and TRBJ1-2; D possibly corresponds to TRBD1 (5 bases). The germline V gene encodes CDR1 SGHRS and CDR2 YFSETQ. Trimming removed 0 bases at V and 5 bases at J, with 17 bases between. CDR3 length: 16 amino acids. The CDR3 loop reads CASSLERQRPQYGYTF. CDR3 coding DNA: TGCGCCAGCAGCTTGGAGAGACAGAGACCGCAATATGGCTACACCTTC.

This clone has more than one count but fewer than ten. This chain connects TRBV18 to TRBJ2-1, with 15 bases matching TRBD2. The CDR3 is made up of 18 amino acids. Trimming took 5 bases from V and 0 from J; bases not matched to a gene: 5. Germline loops: CDR1 KGHSH, CDR2 LQKENI. For the CDR3, the DNA is TGTGCCAGCTCAATAGGACTAGCGGGAGGGAGCTCCTACAATGAGCAGTTCTTC. This translates into CASSIGLAGGSSYNEQFF.

This clone was seen only a few times. The V and J genes are TRBV7-8 and TRBJ2-7; 7 positions agree with TRBD1. The CDR3 is made up of 15 amino acids. V gave up 4 bases and J gave up 3 bases; unmatched junction bases: 9. Germline V lookup: CDR1 SGHVS, CDR2 FQNEAQ. CDR3 nucleotides: TGTGCCAGCAGCTCATGGGAGACAGGGAGCTACGAGCAGTACTTC. Its translation: CASSSWETGSYEQYF.

This chain connects TRBV29-1 to TRBJ1-1; D uncertain. The CDR3 is made up of 10 amino acids. CDR1 is SQVTM, CDR2 ANQGSEA, per germline. V lost 5 bases, J lost 3 bases, and 4 bases lay in between. CDR3 DNA sequence: TGCAGCGTTCAGGACACTGAAGCTTTCTTT. Protein: CSVQDTEAFF.

This clone was counted between two and nine times. Other nucleotide sequences from this sample produce the same CDR3. The rearrangement joins TRBV4-3 to TRBJ1-2; 8 bases map to TRBD1. This CDR3 contains 16 residues. From germline, CDR1 is LGHNA and CDR2 YSLEER. V trimming: 0 bases; J trimming: 2 bases; junction bases outside the gene matches: 5. CDR3 sequence reads: CASSQDRQGRNYGYTF. CDR3 bases: TGCGCCAGCAGCCAAGATCGACAGGGGCGAAACTATGGCTACACCTTC.

The chain couples TRBV6-1 to TRBJ2-7; TRBD1 matches 9 bases. The CDR3 spans 14 residues. The J segment lost 5 bases and the V segment lost 9 bases, leaving 11 bases of the junction unmatched. In germline, CDR1 is MNHNS, CDR2 SASEGT. The CDR3 protein is CASWRRDREDEQYF. Here the CDR3 DNA reads TGTGCCAGTTGGCGCAGGGACAGGGAGGACGAGCAGTACTTC.

The chain couples TRBV4-2 to TRBJ2-1, with a possible D match to TRBD2 (5 bases). V lost 0 bases and J 10 bases, leaving 7 bases between the germline ends. From germline, CDR1 is LGHNA and CDR2 YNFKEQ. This CDR3 is built from 12 residues. CDR3 residues: CASSQDGREQFF. CDR3 sequence (DNA): TGTGCCAGCAGCCAAGATGGGAGAGAGCAGTTCTTC.

This chain joins TRBV5-4 and TRBJ2-5; D may be TRBD1 (5 bases). Trimming took off 0 bases at V and 5 bases at J, with 11 bases between the two ends. Looked up from germline, CDR1 is SGHNT and CDR2 is YYREEE (reference sequence). This CDR3 has 14 amino acids. As DNA, the CDR3 is TGTGCCAGCAGCTTGGGACAGAGCCAGGAGACCCAGTACTTC. Amino acid sequence: CASSLGQSQETQYF.

J is TRBJ2-1 and V is TRBV20-1, with a possible D match to TRBD2 (5 bases). The V end was cut by 6 bases, the J end by 6 bases, with 9 bases between. The CDR3 extends over 11 amino acids. Germline V gives CDR1 DFQATT, CDR2 SNEGSKA (reference sequence). CDR3 bases: TGCAGTGCAGGCGAGGGCAATGAGCAGTTCTTC. This codes for CSAGEGNEQFF.

Only one count was recorded for this clone. V and J are TRBV18 and TRBJ2-2, with a weak D call TRBD2 (5 bases). V was shortened by 6 bases and J by 6 bases, with 11 bases between the two germline ends. The CDR3 covers 13 residues. CDR1 is KGHSH and CDR2 is LQKENI in the germline V gene. Here the CDR3 DNA reads TGTGCCAGCTCCTCAAAGGAGGCCGGGGAGCTGTTTTTT. This codes for CASSSKEAGELFF. Full variable domain (remainder filled in from reference TRBV18 and TRBJ2-2): NAGVMQNPRHLVRRRGQEARLRCSPMKGHSHVYWYRQLPEEGLKFMVYLQKENIIDESGMPKERFSAEFPKEGPSILRIQQVVRGDSAAYFCASSSKEAGELFFGEGSRLTVL.

CDR3 coding DNA: TGTGCCAGCAGCGTAGGACTCGACCCTAATTCACCCCTCCACTTT. Residues: CASSVGLDPNSPLHF. The gene calls are TRBV9 and TRBJ1-6; D ambiguous. The CDR3 covers 15 residues. Trimming cost V 0 bases and J 6 bases, with 10 bases left between them. Germline V gene lookup returns CDR1 SGDLS and CDR2 YYNGEE.

V gene TRBV19 combines with J gene TRBJ1-5; TRBD1 matches 8 bases. J lost 6 bases, V lost 7 bases, and 11 bases had no gene match. The CDR3 is made up of 15 amino acids. CDR1 and CDR2 (germline): LNHDA, SQIVND (reference sequence). The CDR3 DNA sequence: TGTGCCAGTACCCTTAGACAGGGGCTAAGTCAGCCCCAGCATTTT. It specifies CASTLRQGLSQPQHF. The complete variable domain, with remaining parts taken from reference TRBV19 and TRBJ1-5, reads DGGITQSPKYLFRKEGQNVTLSCEQNLNHDAMYWYRQDPGQGLRLIYYSQIVNDFQKGDIAEGYSVSREKKESFPLTVTSAQKNPTAFYLCASTLRQGLSQPQHFGDGTRLSIL.

In this sample, this clone turned up once. The gene calls are TRBV7-2 and TRBJ1-1, with 8 bases aligning to TRBD1. Germline lookup yields CDR1 SGHTA and CDR2 FQGNSA. With V trimmed by 2 bases and J by 4 bases, 6 bases remained unmatched. The CDR3 length is 15 residues. The CDR3 sequence is CASSLTFTGGTEAFF. The CDR3 DNA sequence: TGTGCCAGCAGCTTAACCTTCACAGGGGGCACTGAAGCTTTCTTT.